Shown below are 4 T cell receptor beta chains from a single sample sequenced in a study of cytomegalovirus exposure and HLA in healthy donors. The table came from immunoSEQ multiplex PCR; TCRdb's copy has only in-frame clones and leaves some out. The table includes about 98,000 clones, more than 85% detected once. The material sequenced was PBMCs. Source of these receptors: a man aged 18-30 years in good health and CMV-seropositive.

The genes are TRBV7-3 and TRBJ2-7, with TRBD1 identical over 7 bases. J was trimmed by 6 bases and V by 4 bases; bases with no gene match: 6. Germline CDR1 SGHTA, CDR2 FQGTGA. This CDR3 has 13 amino acids. The CDR3 bases are TGTGCCAGCAGCTCCGACAGGGCGAGCGAGCAGTACTTC. Translating gives CASSSDRASEQYF.

The V and J genes are TRBV4-3 and TRBJ1-2, with TRBD1 matching over 11 bases. With 1 base clipped from V and 4 bases from J, the junction kept 5 bases outside the gene matches. The CDR3 sequence is 16 residues long. Germline V gene sequence: CDR1 LGHNA, CDR2 YSLEER. DNA for the CDR3: TGCGCCAGCAGCCAAGGGGGGACAGGGGGACGCTATGGCTACACCTTC. The encoded protein is CASSQGGTGGRYGYTF.

As for this clone: Sequence at one end of the junction differs from germline and may be a read error. This sequence joins TRBV20-1 and TRBJ2-3; no clear D. Looked up from germline, CDR1 is DFQATT and CDR2 is SNEGSKA (reference sequence). This CDR3 comprises 11 residues. Written as DNA, the CDR3 is TGCAGTGCTAGCAGAACAGATGCGCAGTATTTT. It encodes CSASRTDAQYF.

This chain uses TRBV10-1 with TRBJ2-7, with 7 nucleotides matching TRBD2. Germline V gives CDR1 WNHNN, CDR2 SYGVQD (reference sequence). The CDR3 has 15 residues. V lost 3 bases and J lost 0; bases outside the gene matches: 5. CDR3 coding DNA: TGCGCCAGCAGTGAACTTGCTAGCGGCTCCTACGAGCAGTACTTC. It is translated as CASSELASGSYEQYF.